The present entry profiles one T cell receptor beta chain with its context. The sample originates from a study of blood T cell repertoires in COVID-19. Study overall: Samples representing acute and convalescent COVID-19 were sourced from the United States, Italy and Spain. The analysed material was cDNA or gDNA that came from T cells, B-cell-depleted T cells, or PBMCs.

With 2 bases clipped from V and 4 bases from J, the junction kept 7 bases outside the gene matches. CDR1 and CDR2 from the germline V gene are MNHEY and SVGEGT. CDR3 size: 16 residues. Per the original data handling: Estimated nucleated cell counts came from reference gene primer amplification. Profiled with immunoSEQ multiplex PCR; TCRdb holds only in-frame clones, not every one. That table gives V, J and clone size, and the DNA gave D and trimming. The sample has approximately 110,000 clones; 80% are singletons. The sequence was collected from a human donor in a cohort sampled during active or convalescent COVID-19. The rearrangement links TRBV6-2 or TRBV6-3 to TRBJ1-5; 8 bases map to TRBD1. The source material was peripheral blood. CDR3 nucleotide sequence: TGTGCCAGCAGTTACCCCGACAGGGGATGGAATCAGCCCCAGCATTTT. Its translation is CASSYPDRGWNQPQHF.